The next 18 T cell receptor beta chains were all read from a single sample in a study of T cells in Graves' hyperthyroidism and ophthalmopathy. The CDR3 regions of TCR beta were amplified from RNA transcripts. With the HTBI primer set, the TCR CDR3 went through a first round of RT-PCR. TCRdb analysed the multiplex PCR reads with MiXCR anew, one entry per CDR3 protein. The table records hundreds of thousands of distinct CDR3 sequences, approximately 15% of them present only once. Sequencing was performed on blood. The source is a woman aged 25 to 39 with Graves' hyperthyroidism that later progressed to Graves' ophthalmopathy.

This clonotype occurred many times. The chain is built from TRBV27 and TRBJ2-6, with a possible D match to TRBD2 (6 bases). CDR3 length equals 18 residues. Germline V gene sequence: CDR1 MNHEY, CDR2 SMNVEV (reference sequence). V dropped 3 bases and J dropped 2 bases, with 17 bases sitting between them. The CDR3 coding sequence is TGTGCCAGCAGTTTCCGGTCTTCGGGAGTAGCTGGGGCCAACGTCCTGACTTTC. Protein product: CASSFRSSGVAGANVLTF.

The chain couples TRBV3-1 to TRBJ2-3; D gene ambiguous. Germline V gives CDR1 LGHDT, CDR2 YNNKEL (reference sequence). Trimming left V 4 bases short and J 3 bases short, with 14 bases between. CDR3 length: 15 residues. This CDR3 is CASSPGPAETDTQYF. CDR3 bases: TGTGCCAGCAGCCCCGGCCCGGCGGAGACAGATACGCAGTATTTT.

In its sample, this clonotype was seen many times. This chain connects TRBV18 to TRBJ2-1; a possible D gene is TRBD2 (6 bases). Trimming shortened V by 3 bases and J by 9 bases, and 27 bases separated the two germline ends. The CDR3 runs 18 residues. The germline gives CDR1 KGHSH, CDR2 LQKENI. The CDR3 protein is CASSPGVGGMGGVGEQFF. The CDR3 region has the DNA TGTGCCAGCTCACCCGGGGTCGGCGGGATGGGAGGAGTCGGTGAGCAGTTCTTC.

This clonotype has at least ten counts. V usage is TRBV19 and J usage is TRBJ1-1; 9 bases agree with TRBD1. The CDR3 covers 17 residues. J lost 0 bases, V lost 2 bases, and 7 bases had no gene match. Germline V gene lookup returns CDR1 LNHDA and CDR2 SQIVND (reference sequence). The CDR3 sequence: CASSITGGSDLNTEAFF. DNA of the CDR3: TGTGCCAGTAGTATAACAGGGGGCTCCGACTTGAACACTGAAGCTTTCTTT.

This clonotype was counted many times. CDR3 amino acids: CASSGDINQPQHF. Here the CDR3 DNA reads TGTGCCAGCAGTGGGGACATCAATCAGCCCCAGCATTTT. The chain recombines TRBV2 with TRBJ1-5; TRBD1 is a possible D gene (6 bases). CDR3 size: 13 residues. V was clipped by 4 bases and J by 3 bases, with 7 bases between them. CDR1 and CDR2 from the germline V gene are SNHLY and FYNNEI. Complete variable domain (other parts from reference TRBV2 and TRBJ1-5): EPEVTQTPSHQVTQMGQEVILRCVPISNHLYFYWYRQILGQKVEFLVSFYNNEISEKSEIFDDQFSVERPDGSNFTLKIRSTKLEDSAMYFCASSGDINQPQHFGDGTRLSIL.

The genes are TRBV24-1 and TRBJ2-1; 7 nucleotides match TRBD2. CDR3 size: 11 residues. Germline values: CDR1 KGHDR, CDR2 SFDVKD. V was pared by 10 bases and J by 6 bases, with 2 bases of the junction left unmatched. The CDR3 sequence: CATASGNEQFF. The DNA of the CDR3 is TGTGCCACAGCTAGCGGCAATGAGCAGTTCTTC.

This clonotype was recorded at least ten times. The J gene is TRBJ1-4, the V gene TRBV12-3 or TRBV12-4; TRBD1 agrees at 7 bases. Trimming at V came to 5 bases and at J to 0 bases, leaving 6 bases not matched to a gene. The CDR3 is 16 amino acids. The DNA for the CDR3 is TGTGCCAGCAGTCCCGCAGGGGGATCAACTAATGAAAAACTGTTTTTT. This encodes CASSPAGGSTNEKLFF.

V is TRBV18 and J is TRBJ2-1; 9 nucleotides match TRBD2. Germline V gives CDR1 KGHSH, CDR2 LQKENI. The trim removed 4 bases at V and 5 bases at J, leaving 9 bases unmatched. The CDR3 consists of 16 residues. This CDR3 reads CASSLGTLAGNNEQFF. Here the CDR3 DNA reads TGTGCCAGCTCACTAGGGACGCTAGCGGGAAACAATGAGCAGTTCTTC.

J is TRBJ1-4 and V is TRBV7-2, with TRBD1 matching over 9 bases. This CDR3 has 18 amino acids. Germline V gene data show CDR1 as SGHTA and CDR2 as FQGNSA. The V and J ends lost 5 bases and 7 bases, in that order; junction bases with no gene match: 17. The CDR3 sequence: CASSQEGKQGAGSEKLFF. CDR3 bases: TGTGCCAGCAGCCAAGAGGGGAAACAGGGGGCGGGTAGTGAAAAACTGTTTTTT.

Ten or more counts support this clonotype. The CDR3 nucleotides are TGTGCCAGCAGTCGCAGGGTGGACACCGGGGAGCTGTTTTTT. Amino acids: CASSRRVDTGELFF. V and J are TRBV27 and TRBJ2-2; TRBD1 might be the D (5 bases). Trimming stripped 5 bases from V and 3 bases from J, with 10 bases between. The CDR3 loop spans 14 amino acids. Germline-derived CDR1 and CDR2 are MNHEY and SMNVEV (reference sequence).

The CDR3 region is CASSQDPPTQGAFDEQYF. The CDR3 DNA is TGCGCCAGCAGCCAAGATCCCCCTACTCAGGGGGCATTCGACGAGCAGTACTTC. This sequence joins TRBV4-1 and TRBJ2-7; 8 bases map to TRBD1. Losses at the gene ends were 0 bases for V and 5 bases for J; bases not matched to a gene: 15. The CDR3 is made up of 18 amino acids. Germline CDR1 MGHRA, CDR2 YSYEKL.

The V and J genes are TRBV18 and TRBJ2-1, with D perhaps matching TRBD1 or TRBD2 (6 bases each). V lost 3 bases and J 4 bases, leaving 13 bases between the germline ends. Germline CDR1 KGHSH, CDR2 LQKENI. There are 15 residues in the CDR3. The CDR3 spells CASSPERGHYNEQFF. CDR3 in DNA: TGTGCCAGCTCACCTGAACGGGGGCATTACAATGAGCAGTTCTTC.

This clonotype was seen at least ten times. V and J are TRBV14 and TRBJ2-7; weak D call: TRBD1 (6 bases). V lost 3 bases to trimming and J lost 0 bases, with 9 bases between them. Germline CDR1 and CDR2: SGHDN and FVKESK. This CDR3 spans 14 amino acids. The CDR3 bases are TGTGCCAGCAGCCAGGAACAGGGCTCCTACGAGCAGTACTTC. Protein: CASSQEQGSYEQYF.

This chain links TRBV30 with TRBJ1-6, with a weak D call TRBD1 (5 bases). This CDR3 has 14 amino acids. In germline, CDR1 is GTSNPN, CDR2 SVGIG (reference sequence). V lost 1 base to trimming and J lost 9 bases, with 13 bases between them. Here the CDR3 reads CAWSEGRVGSPLHF. The DNA of the CDR3 is TGTGCCTGGAGTGAGGGGAGGGTCGGTTCACCCCTCCACTTT.

The sample holds many counts of this clonotype. V and J are TRBV2 and TRBJ1-5; D gene unclear. CDR1 and CDR2 from the germline V gene are SNHLY and FYNNEI. Deletions cut 6 bases from V and 0 bases from J, with 6 bases between. CDR3 length: 13 residues. This CDR3 is CASRQLSNQPQHF. DNA of the CDR3: TGTGCCAGCAGGCAGCTTAGCAATCAGCCCCAGCATTTT.

This clonotype was counted ten times or more. The rearrangement links TRBV7-9 to TRBJ2-7, with 10 bases identical to TRBD2. V was pared by 5 bases and J by 0 bases, with 13 bases of the junction left unmatched. The CDR3 consists of 18 residues. CDR1 is SEHNR, CDR2 FQNEAQ, per germline (reference sequence). CDR3 DNA: TGTGCCAGCAGCATACGGAGACTAGCGGGCCCCGTCTCCTACGAGCAGTACTTC. This gives the protein CASSIRRLAGPVSYEQYF.

This clonotype was detected many times. This chain joins TRBV14 and TRBJ2-7; TRBD1 matches at 9 bases. Germline V gives CDR1 SGHDN, CDR2 FVKESK. CDR3 length: 15 residues. With 5 bases clipped from V and 2 bases from J, the junction kept 7 bases outside the gene matches. This CDR3 is CASSDGQGLPYEQYF. The CDR3 coding sequence is TGTGCCAGCAGCGACGGACAGGGGCTTCCCTACGAGCAGTACTTC.

The sample holds many counts of this clonotype. V gene TRBV27 combines with J gene TRBJ2-5; 7 positions match TRBD1. CDR1 is MNHEY, CDR2 SMNVEV, per germline (reference sequence). V dropped 3 bases and J dropped 4; count of bases not matched to a gene: 5. The CDR3 has 14 amino acids. CDR3 bases: TGTGCCAGCAGTTTCTCAGGGGGACGAGAGACCCAGTACTTC. It is translated as CASSFSGGRETQYF.